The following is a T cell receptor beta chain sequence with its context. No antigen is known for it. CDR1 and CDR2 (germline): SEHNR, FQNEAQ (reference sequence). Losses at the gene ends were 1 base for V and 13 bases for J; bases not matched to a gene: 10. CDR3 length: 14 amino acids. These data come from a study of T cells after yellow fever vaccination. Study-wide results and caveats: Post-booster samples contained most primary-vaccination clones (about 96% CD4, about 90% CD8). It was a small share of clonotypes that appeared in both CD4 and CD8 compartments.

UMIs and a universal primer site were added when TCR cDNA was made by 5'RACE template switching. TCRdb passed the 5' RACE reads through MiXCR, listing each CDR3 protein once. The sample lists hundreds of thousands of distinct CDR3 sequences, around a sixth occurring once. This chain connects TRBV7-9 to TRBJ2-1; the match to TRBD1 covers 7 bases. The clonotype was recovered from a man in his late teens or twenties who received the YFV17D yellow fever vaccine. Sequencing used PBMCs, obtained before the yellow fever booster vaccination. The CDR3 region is CASSLESYRDRQFF. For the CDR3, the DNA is TGTGCCAGCAGCTTAGAGTCGTACCGGGACAGACAGTTCTTC.